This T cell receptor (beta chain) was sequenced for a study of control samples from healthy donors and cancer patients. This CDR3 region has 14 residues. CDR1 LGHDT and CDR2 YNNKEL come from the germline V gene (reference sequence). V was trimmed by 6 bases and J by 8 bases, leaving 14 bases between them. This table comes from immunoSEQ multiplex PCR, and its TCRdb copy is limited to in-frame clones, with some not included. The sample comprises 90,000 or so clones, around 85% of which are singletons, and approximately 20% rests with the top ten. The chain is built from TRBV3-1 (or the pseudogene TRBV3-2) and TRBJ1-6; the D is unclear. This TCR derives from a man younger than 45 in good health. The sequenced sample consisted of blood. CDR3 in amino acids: CASRSRERDSPLHF. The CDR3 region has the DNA TGTGCCAGCAGATCGCGGGAGAGGGATTCACCCCTCCACTTT.